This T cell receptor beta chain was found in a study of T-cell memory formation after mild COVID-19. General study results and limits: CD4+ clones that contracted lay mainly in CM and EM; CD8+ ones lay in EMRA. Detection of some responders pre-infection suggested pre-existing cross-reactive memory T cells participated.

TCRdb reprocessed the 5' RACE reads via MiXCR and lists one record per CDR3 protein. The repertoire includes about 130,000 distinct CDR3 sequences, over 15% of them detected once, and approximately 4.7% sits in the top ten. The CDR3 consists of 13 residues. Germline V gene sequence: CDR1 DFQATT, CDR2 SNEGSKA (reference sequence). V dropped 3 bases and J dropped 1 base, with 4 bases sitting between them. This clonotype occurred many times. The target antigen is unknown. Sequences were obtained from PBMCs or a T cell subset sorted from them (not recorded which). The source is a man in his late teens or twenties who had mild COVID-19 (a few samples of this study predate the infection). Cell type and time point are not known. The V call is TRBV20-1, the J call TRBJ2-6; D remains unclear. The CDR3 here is CSARISGANVLTF. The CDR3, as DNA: TGCAGTGCTAGGATTTCTGGGGCCAACGTCCTGACTTTC.